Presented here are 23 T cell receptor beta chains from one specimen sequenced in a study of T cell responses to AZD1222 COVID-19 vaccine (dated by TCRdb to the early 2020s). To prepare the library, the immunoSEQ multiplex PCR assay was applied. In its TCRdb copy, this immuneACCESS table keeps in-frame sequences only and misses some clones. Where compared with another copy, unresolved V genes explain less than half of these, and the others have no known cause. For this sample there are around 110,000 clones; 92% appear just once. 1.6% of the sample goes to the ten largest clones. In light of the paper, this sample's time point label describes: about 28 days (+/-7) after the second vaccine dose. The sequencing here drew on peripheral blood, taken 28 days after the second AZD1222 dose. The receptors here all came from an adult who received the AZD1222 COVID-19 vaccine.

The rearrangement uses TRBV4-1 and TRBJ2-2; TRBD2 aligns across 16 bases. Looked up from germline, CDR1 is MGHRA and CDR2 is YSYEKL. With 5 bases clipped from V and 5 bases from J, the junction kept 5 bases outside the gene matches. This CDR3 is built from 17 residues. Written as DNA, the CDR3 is TGCGCCAGCAGCTTAGGGACTAGCGGGAGGGTTACCGGGGAGCTGTTTTTT. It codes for CASSLGTSGRVTGELFF.

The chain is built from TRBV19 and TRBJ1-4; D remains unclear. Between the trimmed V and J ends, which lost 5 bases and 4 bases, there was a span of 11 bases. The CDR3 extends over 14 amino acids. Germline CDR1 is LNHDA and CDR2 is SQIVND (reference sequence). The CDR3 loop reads CASSPSGFNEKLFF. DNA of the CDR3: TGTGCCAGTAGTCCCTCGGGGTTTAATGAAAAACTGTTTTTT.

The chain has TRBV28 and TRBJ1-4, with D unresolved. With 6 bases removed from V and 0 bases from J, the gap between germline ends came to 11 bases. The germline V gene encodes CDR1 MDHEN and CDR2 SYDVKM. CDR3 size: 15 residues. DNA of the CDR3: TGTGCCAGCAGCTTCTCTCGGCCAACTAATGAAAAACTGTTTTTT. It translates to CASSFSRPTNEKLFF.

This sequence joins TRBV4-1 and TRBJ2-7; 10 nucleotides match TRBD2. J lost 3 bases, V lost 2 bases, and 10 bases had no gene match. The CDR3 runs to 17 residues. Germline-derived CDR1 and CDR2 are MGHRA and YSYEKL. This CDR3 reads CASSQPNSGRSRYEQYF. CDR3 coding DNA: TGCGCCAGCAGCCAACCTAATAGCGGGAGGTCACGCTACGAGCAGTACTTC.

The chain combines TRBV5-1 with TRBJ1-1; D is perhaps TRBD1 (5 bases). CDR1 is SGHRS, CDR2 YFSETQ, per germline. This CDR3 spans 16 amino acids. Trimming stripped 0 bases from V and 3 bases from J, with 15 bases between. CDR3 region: CASSLAAGPGYTEAFF. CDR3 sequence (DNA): TGCGCCAGCAGCTTGGCCGCGGGGCCAGGGTACACTGAAGCTTTCTTT.

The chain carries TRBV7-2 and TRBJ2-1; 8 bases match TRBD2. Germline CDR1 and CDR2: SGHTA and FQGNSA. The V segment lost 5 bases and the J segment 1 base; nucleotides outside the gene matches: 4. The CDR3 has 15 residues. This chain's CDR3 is CASSLLAASYNEQFF. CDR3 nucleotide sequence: TGTGCCAGCAGCCTACTAGCGGCATCCTACAATGAGCAGTTCTTC.

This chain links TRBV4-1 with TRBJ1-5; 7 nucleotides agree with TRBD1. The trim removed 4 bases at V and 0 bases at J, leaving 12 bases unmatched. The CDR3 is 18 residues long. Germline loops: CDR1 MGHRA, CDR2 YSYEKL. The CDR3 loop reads CASSPRIRDSHSNQPQHF. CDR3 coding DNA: TGCGCCAGCAGCCCCAGAATCCGGGACAGCCATAGCAATCAGCCCCAGCATTTT.

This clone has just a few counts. CDR3 in amino acids: CASSHGHLTGELFF. The CDR3, as DNA: TGTGCCAGCAGCCACGGACATCTTACCGGGGAGCTGTTTTTT. The chain is built from TRBV7-3 and TRBJ2-2, with D tentatively TRBD1 (5 bases). Trimming pared 5 bases from V and 5 bases from J, leaving 12 bases between. Germline CDR1 is SGHTA and CDR2 is FQGTGA. The CDR3 spans 14 residues.

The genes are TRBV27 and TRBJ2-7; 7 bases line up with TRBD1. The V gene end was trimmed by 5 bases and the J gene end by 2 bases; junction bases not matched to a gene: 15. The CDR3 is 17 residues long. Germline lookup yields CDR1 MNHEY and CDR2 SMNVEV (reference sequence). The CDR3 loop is CASSLLQGTGVPYEQYF. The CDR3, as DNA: TGTGCCAGCAGTCTCCTCCAGGGTACAGGGGTCCCCTACGAGCAGTACTTC.

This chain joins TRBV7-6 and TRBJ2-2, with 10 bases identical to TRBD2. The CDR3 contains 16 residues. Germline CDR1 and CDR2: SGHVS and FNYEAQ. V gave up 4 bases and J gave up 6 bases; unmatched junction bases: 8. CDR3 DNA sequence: TGTGCCAGCAGCTCCTTAGCGGGAGGTGACCCCGGGGAGCTGTTTTTT. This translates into CASSSLAGGDPGELFF.

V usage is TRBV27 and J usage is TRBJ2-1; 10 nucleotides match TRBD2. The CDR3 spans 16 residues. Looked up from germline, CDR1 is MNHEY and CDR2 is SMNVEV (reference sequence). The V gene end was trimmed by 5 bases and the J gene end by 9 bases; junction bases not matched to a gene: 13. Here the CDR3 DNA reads TGTGCCAGCAGTCCCCATTTAGCGGGAGGTAATGCTGAGCAGTTCTTC. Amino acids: CASSPHLAGGNAEQFF.

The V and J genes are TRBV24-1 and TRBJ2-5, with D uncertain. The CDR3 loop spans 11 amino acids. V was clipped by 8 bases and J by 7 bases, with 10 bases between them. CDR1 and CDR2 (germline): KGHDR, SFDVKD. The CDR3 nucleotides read TGTGCCACCAACCCATGTCGGACCCAGTACTTC. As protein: CATNPCRTQYF.

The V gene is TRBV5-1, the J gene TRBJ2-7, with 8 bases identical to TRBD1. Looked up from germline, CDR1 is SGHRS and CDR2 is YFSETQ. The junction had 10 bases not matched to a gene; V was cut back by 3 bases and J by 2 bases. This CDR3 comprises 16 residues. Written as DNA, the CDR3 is TGCGCCAGCAGCTGGAGCCCGGGACAGGTGACCTACGAGCAGTACTTC. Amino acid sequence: CASSWSPGQVTYEQYF. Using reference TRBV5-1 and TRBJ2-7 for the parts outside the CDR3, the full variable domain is KAGVTQTPRYLIKTRGQQVTLSCSPISGHRSVSWYQQTPGQGLQFLFEYFSETQRNKGNFPGRFSGRQFSNSRSEMNVSTLELGDSALYLCASSWSPGQVTYEQYFGPGTRLTVT.

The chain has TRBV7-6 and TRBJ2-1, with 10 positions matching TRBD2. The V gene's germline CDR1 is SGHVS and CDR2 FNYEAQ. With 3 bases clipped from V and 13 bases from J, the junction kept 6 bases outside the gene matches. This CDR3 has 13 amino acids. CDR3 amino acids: CASSLDSGRAQFF. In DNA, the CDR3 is TGTGCCAGCAGCTTGGACAGCGGGAGGGCCCAGTTCTTC.

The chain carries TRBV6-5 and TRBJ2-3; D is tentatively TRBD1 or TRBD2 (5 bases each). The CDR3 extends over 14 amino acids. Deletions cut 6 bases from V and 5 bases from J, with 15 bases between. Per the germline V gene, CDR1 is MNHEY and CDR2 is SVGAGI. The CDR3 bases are TGTGCCAGCAGGGAGTCTTATGGGGGAGATACGCAGTATTTT. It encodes CASRESYGGDTQYF.

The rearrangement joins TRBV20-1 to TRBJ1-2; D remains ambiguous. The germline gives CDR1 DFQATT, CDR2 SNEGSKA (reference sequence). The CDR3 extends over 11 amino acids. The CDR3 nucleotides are TGCAGGACTGAACAAGGAGGTGGCTACACCTTC. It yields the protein CRTEQGGGYTF.

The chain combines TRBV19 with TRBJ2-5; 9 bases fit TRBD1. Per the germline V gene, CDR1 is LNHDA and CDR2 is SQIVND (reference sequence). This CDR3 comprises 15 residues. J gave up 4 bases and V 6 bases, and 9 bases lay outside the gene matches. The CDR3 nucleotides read TGTGCCAGTAGCATAAGGGACAGGGTGGGAGAGACCCAGTACTTC. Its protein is CASSIRDRVGETQYF.

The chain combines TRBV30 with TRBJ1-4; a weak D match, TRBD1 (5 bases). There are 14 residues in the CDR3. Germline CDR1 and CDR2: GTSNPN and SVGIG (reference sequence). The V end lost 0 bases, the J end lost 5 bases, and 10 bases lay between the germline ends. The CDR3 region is CAWSVNRINEKLFF. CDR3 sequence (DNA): TGTGCCTGGAGTGTAAACAGGATCAATGAAAAACTGTTTTTT.

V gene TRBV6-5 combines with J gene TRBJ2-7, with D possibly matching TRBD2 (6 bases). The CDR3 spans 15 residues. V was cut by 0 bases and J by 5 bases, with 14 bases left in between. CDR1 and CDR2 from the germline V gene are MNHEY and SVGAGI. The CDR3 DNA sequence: TGTGCCAGCAGTTACTCCCCGGGGGTAGCTGACGAGCAGTACTTC. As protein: CASSYSPGVADEQYF.

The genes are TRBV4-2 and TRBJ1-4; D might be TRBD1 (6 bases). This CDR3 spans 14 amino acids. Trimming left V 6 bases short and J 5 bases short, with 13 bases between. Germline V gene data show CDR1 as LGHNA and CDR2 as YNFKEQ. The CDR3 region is CASSRGVLNEKLFF. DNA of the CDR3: TGTGCCAGCAGTAGGGGGGTTTTAAATGAAAAACTGTTTTTT.

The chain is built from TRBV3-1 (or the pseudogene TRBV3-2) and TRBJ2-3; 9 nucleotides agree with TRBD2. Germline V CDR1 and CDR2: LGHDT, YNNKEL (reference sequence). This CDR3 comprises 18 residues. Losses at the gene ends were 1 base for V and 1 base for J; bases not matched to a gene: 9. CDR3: CASSQAGAGGLGTDTQYF. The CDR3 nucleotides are TGTGCCAGCAGCCAAGCGGGAGCGGGGGGATTGGGCACAGATACGCAGTATTTT.

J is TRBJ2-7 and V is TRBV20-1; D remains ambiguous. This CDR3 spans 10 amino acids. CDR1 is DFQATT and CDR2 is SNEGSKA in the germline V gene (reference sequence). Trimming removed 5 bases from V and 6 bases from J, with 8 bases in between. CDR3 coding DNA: TGCAGTGCTCCACTGGGCGAGCAGTACTTC. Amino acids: CSAPLGEQYF.

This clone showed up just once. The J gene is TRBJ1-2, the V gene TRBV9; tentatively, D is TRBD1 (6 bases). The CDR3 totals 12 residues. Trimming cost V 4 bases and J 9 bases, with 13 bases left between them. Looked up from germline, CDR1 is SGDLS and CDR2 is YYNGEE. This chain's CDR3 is CASSPQWDSYTF. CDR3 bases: TGTGCCAGCAGCCCGCAGTGGGACAGCTACACCTTC.